This is a list of T cell receptor beta chains from one sample in a study of cytomegalovirus exposure and HLA in healthy donors. Some clones are missing from TCRdb's copy, which holds only in-frame ones; the method was immunoSEQ multiplex PCR. This table holds approximately 150,000 clones, roughly 80% found once. The sequenced sample consisted of PBMCs. Receptors originate from a man younger than 40 in good health and CMV-seropositive. Both conserved end residues are part of each CDR3. Fields, in order: CDR3 length, V gene, D gene, J gene, clone size, CDR3 protein, CDR3 DNA. The D gene is left open where the match is weak. Clone size appears in some rows only: once, few, many, or a class for an expanded clone.

len: 12; v_gene: TRBV11-2; d_gene: NA; j_gene: TRBJ2-7; abundance: NA; CDR3aa: CASSAETGEQYF; CDR3nt: TGTGCCAGCAGCGCGGAGACGGGCGAGCAGTACTTC
len: 13; v_gene: TRBV10-3; d_gene: NA; j_gene: TRBJ1-1; abundance: NA; CDR3aa: CAISEIWGAQAFF; CDR3nt: TGTGCCATCAGTGAAATTTGGGGCGCACAAGCTTTCTTT
len: 16; v_gene: TRBV2; d_gene: TRBD2; j_gene: TRBJ2-5; abundance: NA; CDR3aa: CASSEPLAGGSETQYF; CDR3nt: TGTGCCAGCAGTGAACCGCTAGCGGGGGGGTCGGAGACCCAGTACTTC
len: 17; v_gene: TRBV19; d_gene: NA; j_gene: TRBJ2-1; abundance: few; CDR3aa: CASRGQGTQSSYNEQFF; CDR3nt: TGTGCCAGTAGGGGTCAGGGTACCCAGAGCTCCTACAATGAGCAGTTCTTC
len: 15; v_gene: TRBV6-4; d_gene: NA; j_gene: TRBJ1-5; abundance: few; CDR3aa: CASSEAPGPNQPQHF; CDR3nt: TGTGCCAGCAGTGAAGCTCCGGGTCCAAATCAGCCCCAGCATTTT
len: 15; v_gene: TRBV9; d_gene: NA; j_gene: TRBJ1-6; abundance: NA; CDR3aa: CASSGSSSYNSPLHF; CDR3nt: TGTGCCAGCAGCGGGAGTAGCTCCTATAATTCACCCCTCCACTTT
len: 15; v_gene: TRBV5-4; d_gene: TRBD2; j_gene: TRBJ2-2; abundance: NA; CDR3aa: CASSSSGRGTGELFF; CDR3nt: TGTGCCAGCAGCTCGAGCGGGAGGGGCACCGGGGAGCTGTTTTTT
len: 16; v_gene: TRBV7-6; d_gene: TRBD1; j_gene: TRBJ1-1; abundance: NA; CDR3aa: CASSLGGRGQGTEAFF; CDR3nt: TGTGCCAGCAGCTTAGGCGGCAGGGGGCAAGGCACTGAAGCTTTCTTT
len: 15; v_gene: TRBV7-9; d_gene: TRBD2; j_gene: TRBJ2-2; abundance: NA; CDR3aa: CSSSSPWRETGELFF; CDR3nt: TGTTCCAGCAGCTCCCCGTGGCGGGAGACCGGGGAGCTGTTTTTT
len: 14; v_gene: TRBV30; d_gene: NA; j_gene: TRBJ1-3; abundance: once; CDR3aa: CAWSKALSGNTIYF; CDR3nt: TGTGCCTGGAGTAAAGCCCTATCAGGAAACACCATATATTTT
len: 15; v_gene: TRBV4-3; d_gene: NA; j_gene: TRBJ1-5; abundance: few; CDR3aa: CASSQGWTDNQPQHF; CDR3nt: TGCGCCAGCAGCCAAGGGTGGACAGACAATCAGCCCCAGCATTTT
len: 20; v_gene: TRBV9; d_gene: TRBD1; j_gene: TRBJ1-5; abundance: NA; CDR3aa: CASSPWTGATEFYSNQPQHF; CDR3nt: TGTGCCAGCAGCCCGTGGACAGGGGCGACGGAGTTTTATAGCAATCAGCCCCAGCATTTT
len: 17; v_gene: TRBV5-4; d_gene: TRBD1; j_gene: TRBJ1-1; abundance: NA; CDR3aa: CASSPRTPRQGHTEAFF; CDR3nt: TGTGCCAGCAGCCCTCGGACCCCCCGACAGGGTCACACTGAAGCTTTCTTT
len: 16; v_gene: TRBV14; d_gene: NA; j_gene: TRBJ2-1; abundance: NA; CDR3aa: CASSHLQVGVYNEQFF; CDR3nt: TGTGCCAGCAGCCATCTCCAAGTAGGGGTCTACAATGAGCAGTTCTTC
len: 15; v_gene: TRBV7-9; d_gene: NA; j_gene: TRBJ1-2; abundance: few; CDR3aa: CASSLQGSSLPDYTF; CDR3nt: TGTGCCAGCAGCTTGCAGGGGAGTTCGCTTCCTGACTACACCTTC
len: 12; v_gene: TRBV18; d_gene: NA; j_gene: TRBJ2-5; abundance: NA; CDR3aa: CASSPVQETQYF; CDR3nt: TGTGCCAGCTCACCCGTCCAAGAGACCCAGTACTTC
len: 16; v_gene: TRBV4-1; d_gene: NA; j_gene: TRBJ1-1; abundance: NA; CDR3aa: CASSQERGEVGTEAFF; CDR3nt: TGCGCCAGCAGCCAAGAACGGGGGGAAGTGGGCACTGAAGCTTTCTTT
len: 15; v_gene: TRBV4-2; d_gene: NA; j_gene: TRBJ2-7; abundance: NA; CDR3aa: CASSQDGQGTYEQYF; CDR3nt: TGTGCCAGCAGCCAAGATGGCCAGGGCACCTACGAGCAGTACTTC
len: 12; v_gene: TRBV6-1; d_gene: NA; j_gene: TRBJ2-5; abundance: few; CDR3aa: CAPPQGGKTQYF; CDR3nt: TGTGCCCCGCCCCAGGGCGGGAAGACCCAGTACTTC
len: 16; v_gene: TRBV19; d_gene: NA; j_gene: TRBJ1-1; abundance: NA; CDR3aa: CASSIRPRTFNTEAFF; CDR3nt: TGTGCCAGTAGTATCCGCCCCAGGACATTCAACACTGAAGCTTTCTTT
len: 14; v_gene: TRBV10-3; d_gene: TRBD2; j_gene: TRBJ2-3; abundance: NA; CDR3aa: CAISGLAGDDTQYF; CDR3nt: TGTGCCATCAGTGGACTAGCGGGGGATGATACGCAGTATTTT
len: 12; v_gene: TRBV29-1; d_gene: NA; j_gene: TRBJ2-1; abundance: NA; CDR3aa: CSVVGGFNEQFF; CDR3nt: TGCAGCGTCGTTGGCGGATTCAATGAGCAGTTCTTC
len: 18; v_gene: TRBV4-1; d_gene: NA; j_gene: TRBJ1-1; abundance: NA; CDR3aa: CASSLILGGARGNTEAFF; CDR3nt: TGCGCCAGCAGCCTCATCTTAGGGGGGGCGCGGGGGAACACTGAAGCTTTCTTT
len: 15; v_gene: TRBV2; d_gene: NA; j_gene: TRBJ1-4; abundance: NA; CDR3aa: CASSGQLATNEKLFF; CDR3nt: TGTGCCAGCAGTGGACAACTAGCAACTAATGAAAAACTGTTTTTT
len: 16; v_gene: TRBV11-3; d_gene: TRBD1; j_gene: TRBJ2-2; abundance: NA; CDR3aa: CASSPSPGGITGELFF; CDR3nt: TGTGCCAGCAGCCCATCTCCAGGGGGCATAACCGGGGAGCTGTTTTTT
len: 21; v_gene: TRBV19; d_gene: NA; j_gene: TRBJ2-3; abundance: NA; CDR3aa: CASSMRQVPFLGGAALDTQYF; CDR3nt: TGTGCCAGTAGTATGAGGCAGGTTCCCTTCTTGGGGGGGGCCGCCCTAGATACGCAGTATTTT
len: 15; v_gene: TRBV9; d_gene: TRBD2; j_gene: TRBJ2-1; abundance: NA; CDR3aa: CASSGWTSSYNEQFF; CDR3nt: TGTGCCAGCAGCGGATGGACTAGCTCCTACAATGAGCAGTTCTTC
len: 15; v_gene: TRBV2; d_gene: NA; j_gene: TRBJ2-3; abundance: NA; CDR3aa: CASSEAGGPTDTQYF; CDR3nt: TGTGCCAGCAGTGAAGCGGGGGGACCCACGGATACGCAGTATTTT
len: 15; v_gene: TRBV19; d_gene: TRBD1; j_gene: TRBJ2-5; abundance: NA; CDR3aa: CASSISRGIEETQYF; CDR3nt: TGTGCCAGTAGTATAAGCAGGGGGATTGAAGAGACCCAGTACTTC
len: 14; v_gene: TRBV5-1; d_gene: TRBD1; j_gene: TRBJ2-7; abundance: NA; CDR3aa: CASSGDSLSYEQYF; CDR3nt: TGCGCCAGCAGCGGGGACAGCCTTTCCTACGAGCAGTACTTC
len: 14; v_gene: TRBV9; d_gene: NA; j_gene: TRBJ2-4; abundance: NA; CDR3aa: CASSVGGAKNIQYF; CDR3nt: TGTGCCAGCAGCGTAGGTGGAGCGAAAAACATTCAGTACTTC
len: 17; v_gene: TRBV6-1; d_gene: NA; j_gene: TRBJ1-5; abundance: NA; CDR3aa: CASSEAPTGGGNQPQHF; CDR3nt: TGTGCCAGCAGTGAGGCCCCGACGGGGGGAGGCAATCAGCCCCAGCATTTT
len: 13; v_gene: TRBV14; d_gene: NA; j_gene: TRBJ1-1; abundance: NA; CDR3aa: CASSQAGWIEAFF; CDR3nt: TGTGCCAGCAGCCAGGCAGGGTGGATTGAAGCTTTCTTT
len: 15; v_gene: TRBV7-9; d_gene: TRBD1; j_gene: TRBJ2-7; abundance: few; CDR3aa: CASSLADRGQHEQYF; CDR3nt: TGTGCCAGCAGCTTAGCGGACAGGGGGCAACACGAGCAGTACTTC
len: 14; v_gene: TRBV28; d_gene: TRBD1; j_gene: TRBJ1-4; abundance: NA; CDR3aa: CASTKGQGPEKLFF; CDR3nt: TGTGCCAGCACCAAGGGACAGGGCCCTGAAAAACTGTTTTTT
len: 14; v_gene: TRBV27; d_gene: NA; j_gene: TRBJ2-7; abundance: NA; CDR3aa: CASSFMGSSYEQYF; CDR3nt: TGTGCCAGCAGTTTTATGGGGAGCTCCTACGAGCAGTACTTC
len: 13; v_gene: TRBV5-1; d_gene: NA; j_gene: TRBJ1-1; abundance: NA; CDR3aa: CASSTELNTEAFF; CDR3nt: TGCGCCAGCAGTACAGAGTTGAACACTGAAGCTTTCTTT
len: 12; v_gene: TRBV5-4; d_gene: TRBD1; j_gene: TRBJ2-7; abundance: once; CDR3aa: CASSRYTGVKYF; CDR3nt: TGTGCCAGCAGCCGATACACAGGGGTTAAGTACTTC
len: 12; v_gene: TRBV29-1; d_gene: NA; j_gene: TRBJ2-7; abundance: NA; CDR3aa: CSVGGGGYEQYF; CDR3nt: TGCAGCGTTGGTGGGGGCGGTTACGAGCAGTACTTC
len: 16; v_gene: TRBV6-4; d_gene: NA; j_gene: TRBJ1-1; abundance: NA; CDR3aa: CASTTQKGGGDTEAFF; CDR3nt: TGTGCCAGCACCACCCAAAAGGGCGGGGGGGATACTGAAGCTTTCTTT
len: 15; v_gene: TRBV7-3; d_gene: NA; j_gene: TRBJ2-3; abundance: NA; CDR3aa: CASSLGTGDTDTQYF; CDR3nt: TGTGCCAGCAGCTTGGGGACGGGGGACACAGATACGCAGTATTTT
len: 15; v_gene: TRBV21-1; d_gene: NA; j_gene: TRBJ2-7; abundance: NA; CDR3aa: CASSKYRAGFDEQYF; CDR3nt: TGTGCCAGCAGCAAATATAGGGCAGGGTTCGACGAGCAGTACTTC
len: 14; v_gene: TRBV9; d_gene: NA; j_gene: TRBJ2-3; abundance: once; CDR3aa: CASARLGHSDTQYF; CDR3nt: TGTGCCAGCGCGAGACTAGGTCATTCTGATACGCAGTATTTT
len: 15; v_gene: TRBV7-9; d_gene: NA; j_gene: TRBJ2-7; abundance: few; CDR3aa: CSSSPSRPGTYEQYF; CDR3nt: TGTTCCAGCAGCCCTTCGCGTCCGGGGACCTACGAGCAGTACTTC
len: 16; v_gene: TRBV5-1; d_gene: TRBD1; j_gene: TRBJ2-1; abundance: NA; CDR3aa: CASARPGTGVPNEQFF; CDR3nt: TGCGCCAGCGCAAGGCCCGGGACAGGAGTTCCCAATGAGCAGTTCTTC
len: 14; v_gene: TRBV19; d_gene: TRBD1; j_gene: TRBJ1-5; abundance: NA; CDR3aa: CASTKQGAGQPQHF; CDR3nt: TGTGCCAGTACCAAACAGGGGGCGGGTCAGCCCCAGCATTTT
len: 16; v_gene: TRBV4-1; d_gene: NA; j_gene: TRBJ1-6; abundance: NA; CDR3aa: CASSQDRAGSHSPLHF; CDR3nt: TGCGCCAGCAGCCAAGATAGGGCGGGTTCGCATTCACCCCTCCACTTT